This entry lists 14 T cell receptor beta chains sequenced from one sample in a study of shared clonotypes between healthy human individuals. Data came from immunoSEQ multiplex PCR; TCRdb stores just in-frame clones and leaves some out. Among millions of clones listed, more than 80% were seen once. Sequencing was carried out using naive CD4+ T cells sorted from blood. The sample's subset: CD45RA+ positively selected. These TCRs come from a man between 18 and 35 years old in good health.

The V gene is TRBV5-6, the J gene TRBJ2-3, with TRBD2 matching over 16 bases. V lost 4 bases and J lost 0; bases outside the gene matches: 5. The CDR3 sequence is 18 residues long. Germline V gene data show CDR1 as SGHDT and CDR2 as YYEEEE. CDR3 loop: CASSPGTSGRASTDTQYF. CDR3 nucleotide sequence: TGTGCCAGCAGCCCGGGGACTAGCGGGAGGGCCAGCACAGATACGCAGTATTTT.

This clone was recorded once. The rearrangement joins TRBV11-2 to TRBJ2-1; 8 nucleotides align to TRBD2. Losses at the gene ends were 5 bases for V and 3 bases for J; bases not matched to a gene: 12. The CDR3 sequence is 17 residues long. CDR1 and CDR2 from the germline V gene are SGHAT and FQNNGV. CDR3 sequence: CASSPYVVAGGYNEQFF. DNA for the CDR3: TGTGCCAGCAGCCCTTATGTGGTGGCGGGAGGCTACAATGAGCAGTTCTTC.

The chain is built from TRBV7-2 and TRBJ2-5, with D tentatively TRBD1 (5 bases). V was pared by 1 base and J by 1 base, with 10 bases between. The CDR3 is 15 amino acids. Germline values: CDR1 SGHTA, CDR2 FQGNSA. The CDR3 DNA reads as TGTGCCAGCAGCTTAGATCAGGGAATCCAAGAGACCCAGTACTTC. This encodes CASSLDQGIQETQYF.

The table lists this clone with a count of one. The CDR3 nucleotides are TGTGCCAGCACCGACCCCCGGCAGGGAACCCACGAGCAGTACTTC. Its translation is CASTDPRQGTHEQYF. The chain couples TRBV11-2 to TRBJ2-7, with TRBD1 as a possible D gene (5 bases). The CDR3 is 15 amino acids. V was cut by 7 bases and J by 5 bases, with 21 bases left in between. In germline, CDR1 is SGHAT, CDR2 FQNNGV.

Here the CDR3 DNA reads TGCGCCAGCAGTGGGGGGACAGGGCTTGCCGGGGAGCTGTTTTTT. It is translated as CASSGGTGLAGELFF. The chain combines TRBV10-1 with TRBJ2-2, with 9 positions matching TRBD1. The CDR3 covers 15 residues. Unmatched junction bases numbered 6, after V lost 4 bases and J lost 6 bases. Germline CDR1 reads WNHNN; CDR2 reads SYGVQD (reference sequence).

V usage is TRBV19 and J usage is TRBJ2-2; 10 bases map to TRBD1. Germline lookup yields CDR1 LNHDA and CDR2 SQIVND (reference sequence). The CDR3 has 15 amino acids. The J segment lost 5 bases and the V segment lost 9 bases, leaving 9 bases of the junction unmatched. This chain's CDR3 is CASASGTGVTGELFF. DNA for the CDR3: TGTGCCAGCGCCTCCGGGACAGGGGTAACCGGGGAGCTGTTTTTT.

This rearrangement joins TRBV2 to TRBJ2-3; D possibly corresponds to TRBD2 (5 bases). Trimming took off 7 bases at V and 5 bases at J, with 22 bases between the two ends. Per the germline V gene, CDR1 is SNHLY and CDR2 is FYNNEI. This CDR3 spans 16 amino acids. DNA for the CDR3: TGTGCCAGCACCCTCCGGAGCGGAAGTAGTGGAGATACGCAGTATTTT. Protein: CASTLRSGSSGDTQYF.

This chain joins TRBV28 and TRBJ1-5; a possible D gene is TRBD1 (6 bases). The V gene's germline CDR1 is MDHEN and CDR2 SYDVKM. V dropped 5 bases and J dropped 7 bases, with 12 bases sitting between them. The CDR3 has 13 residues. The DNA for the CDR3 is TGTGCCAGCAGTCCGCACAGGGTACAGCCCCAGCATTTT. Protein product: CASSPHRVQPQHF.

The chain is built from TRBV4-1 and TRBJ1-5, with D possibly TRBD1 on 5 matching bases. Looked up from germline, CDR1 is MGHRA and CDR2 is YSYEKL. The CDR3 extends over 17 amino acids. With 0 bases removed from V and 5 bases from J, the gap between germline ends came to 17 bases. The CDR3 DNA sequence: TGCGCCAGCAGCCAAGATTCGGGGCCCCAGGAACATCAGCCCCAGCATTTT. It encodes CASSQDSGPQEHQPQHF.

A note on this clone: Additional DNA sequences in this sample encode the identical CDR3. The chain links TRBV4-1 to TRBJ2-7; weak D call: TRBD2 (6 bases). The CDR3 length is 14 residues. V lost 4 bases, J lost 9 bases, and 19 bases lay in between. The germline gives CDR1 MGHRA, CDR2 YSYEKL. The CDR3 is CASSPSWGESMQYF. The CDR3 coding sequence is TGCGCCAGCAGCCCCTCATGGGGGGAAAGTATGCAGTACTTC.

This chain joins TRBV5-1 and TRBJ2-2, with 11 bases that match TRBD2. Germline CDR1 and CDR2: SGHRS and YFSETQ. The length of the CDR3 is 17 residues. V shed 0 bases, J shed 2 bases, and the junction held 3 bases outside the gene matches. CDR3: CASSLGLAGGNTGELFF. The CDR3 nucleotides are TGCGCCAGCAGCTTGGGGCTAGCGGGAGGAAACACCGGGGAGCTGTTTTTT.

This chain connects TRBV28 to TRBJ1-1; D is perhaps TRBD1 (5 bases). The CDR3 is made up of 15 amino acids. CDR1 and CDR2 from the germline V gene are MDHEN and SYDVKM. V lost 3 bases, J lost 1 base, and 12 bases lay in between. CDR3 loop: CASSLGTLGNTEAFF. The CDR3 DNA is TGTGCCAGCAGTTTGGGGACGCTAGGGAACACTGAAGCTTTCTTT. The entire variable domain, with the rest obtained from reference TRBV28 and TRBJ1-1, is as follows: DVKVTQSSRYLVKRTGEKVFLECVQDMDHENMFWYRQDPGLGLRLIYFSYDVKMKEKGDIPEGYSVSREKKERFSLILESASTNQTSMYLCASSLGTLGNTEAFFGQGTRLTVV.

The rearrangement uses TRBV7-2 and TRBJ2-3; the D gene is possibly TRBD2 (6 bases). V shed 5 bases and J shed 2 bases, with 20 bases lying between them. Germline V gene data show CDR1 as SGHTA and CDR2 as FQGNSA. The CDR3 has 17 residues. In DNA, the CDR3 is TGTGCCAGCAGCCCAGACGGAGGGCTCCGGATCACAGATACGCAGTATTTT. It specifies CASSPDGGLRITDTQYF.

The table lists this clone with a count of one. The chain is built from TRBV29-1 and TRBJ1-1; D is uncertain. This CDR3 is 14 amino acids long. Germline V gives CDR1 SQVTM, CDR2 ANQGSEA. Trimming removed 5 bases at V and 4 bases at J, with 17 bases between. The CDR3 DNA reads as TGCAGCGTTCTAAATCCGGGTCGGATCACTGAAGCTTTCTTT. Residues: CSVLNPGRITEAFF.